The clone carrying this TCR beta chain has a count of ten or more. What it binds is not known. The source of the sample is a study of T cells in Graves' hyperthyroidism and ophthalmopathy. The CDR3 runs 16 residues. Germline values: CDR1 SNHLY, CDR2 FYNNEI. V gave up 3 bases and J gave up 3 bases, with 15 bases separating them. General study findings and limits: Before onset, by a median of approximately 5.9 months, the model predicted ophthalmopathy. Expanded thyroid clonotypes (above 0.001) were mostly also found in blood.

What was amplified from RNA transcripts were TCR beta CDR3 regions. Carried out on the TCR CDR3, a first-round RT-PCR used the HTBI primer set. TCRdb passed the multiplex PCR reads through MiXCR, listing each CDR3 protein once. This sample has hundreds of thousands of distinct CDR3 sequences; about half occur once, and the top ten carry 8% to 8.5%. This sequence joins TRBV2 and TRBJ1-5; D is ambiguous. This receptor was taken from a woman aged 18-35 years with Graves' hyperthyroidism. Sequencing input: peripheral blood or thyroid tissue (not recorded which). The CDR3 loop reads CASSEGFDQYNQPQHF. The DNA of the CDR3 is TGTGCCAGCAGTGAGGGTTTTGACCAGTACAATCAGCCCCAGCATTTT. The whole variable domain, remainder taken from reference TRBV2 and TRBJ1-5, is EPEVTQTPSHQVTQMGQEVILRCVPISNHLYFYWYRQILGQKVEFLVSFYNNEISEKSEIFDDQFSVERPDGSNFTLKIRSTKLEDSAMYFCASSEGFDQYNQPQHFGDGTRLSIL.